A selection of T cell receptor beta chains follows, all from one sample in a study of cytotoxic CD8 clonotypes in ibrutinib-treated CLL. The data were produced by immunoSEQ multiplex PCR, yet TCRdb's version contains in-frame clones alone and is incomplete. The data contain fewer than 20,000 clones, approximately 60% of them singletons. This sample comprised PBMCs, obtained after 12 months of ibrutinib treatment. The receptor source for this set is a human donor with chronic lymphocytic leukemia. Each CDR3 is given with its conserved first and last residue.

V: TRBV5-1
J: TRBJ1-4
CDR3: CASSRQGVVTNEKLFF

V: TRBV10-2
J: TRBJ1-5
CDR3: CASSEMGPDQPQHF

V: TRBV4-1
J: TRBJ2-3
CDR3: CASSHTGAADTQYF

V: TRBV10-3
J: TRBJ2-2
CDR3: CAISYRQDTGELFF

V: TRBV7-9
J: TRBJ2-7
CDR3: CASSLSSGTYEQYF

V: TRBV6-6
J: TRBJ1-3
CDR3: CASGLGVAGNTIYF

V: TRBV6-6
J: TRBJ2-5
CDR3: CASSYSTGGETQYF

V: TRBV7-9
J: TRBJ1-5
CDR3: CASRPGQSNQPQHF

V: TRBV10-3
J: TRBJ1-3
CDR3: CAISGPTGKPSGNTIYF

V: TRBV10-2
J: TRBJ2-1
CDR3: CASSDSGPGGRGEQFF

V: TRBV9
J: TRBJ1-4
CDR3: CASSFRGTTNEKLFF

V: TRBV28
J: TRBJ1-2
CDR3: CASNKNYGYTF

V: TRBV2
J: TRBJ2-3
CDR3: CASSQDSGDTQYF

V: TRBV7-3
J: TRBJ2-2
CDR3: CASSLNTGELFF

V: TRBV9
J: TRBJ2-5
CDR3: CASSVGDRLYIETQYF

V: TRBV27
J: TRBJ2-5
CDR3: CASSLFPPGEETQYF

V: TRBV6-6
J: TRBJ1-1
CDR3: CASSYGTGGAEAFF

V: TRBV18
J: TRBJ2-6
CDR3: CASSLLGTGRSGANVLTF

V: TRBV29-1
J: TRBJ2-1
CDR3: CSVEWSTTEQFF

V: TRBV19
J: TRBJ2-5
CDR3: CASSPGVQETQYF

V: TRBV5-1
J: TRBJ2-1
CDR3: CASSSGSSSYNEQFF

V: TRBV6-5
J: TRBJ2-2
CDR3: CASSYGLDTGELFF

V: TRBV5-1
J: TRBJ1-1
CDR3: CASSHDRHLTEAFF

V: TRBV15
J: TRBJ2-1
CDR3: CATSSPQFWDNEQFF

V: TRBV2
J: TRBJ2-3
CDR3: CASGDRGRALAQYF

V: TRBV27
J: TRBJ2-7
CDR3: CASGALEQYF

V: TRBV18
J: TRBJ2-3
CDR3: CASSPLPADTQYF

V: TRBV19
J: TRBJ2-6
CDR3: CASSISGANVLTF

V: TRBV11-3
J: TRBJ2-7
CDR3: CASSSRQGYQYF

V: TRBV7-9
J: TRBJ2-7
CDR3: CASSSGTKAVIEQYF

V: TRBV2
J: TRBJ1-5
CDR3: CASTGDNQPQHF

V: TRBV6-6
J: TRBJ2-5
CDR3: CASSYSGETQYF

V: TRBV9
J: TRBJ1-1
CDR3: CASSVNPGVGTEAFF

V: TRBV19
J: TRBJ1-1
CDR3: CASHGQGTTEAFF

V: TRBV9
J: TRBJ2-5
CDR3: CASSVAQDHQETQYF

V: TRBV6-1
J: TRBJ2-7
CDR3: CATIGGLFEQYF

V: TRBV6-5
J: TRBJ2-1
CDR3: CATRSLGEQFF

V: TRBV19
J: TRBJ2-7
CDR3: CASSKTGTGFLEQYF

V: TRBV2
J: TRBJ2-2
CDR3: CASKIQGRTGELFF

V: TRBV19
J: TRBJ1-1
CDR3: CASTGKETGLNTEAFF

V: TRBV6-5
J: TRBJ1-1
CDR3: CASRDLGQGDTEAFF

V: TRBV12-2
J: TRBJ1-2
CDR3: CASRLNPTGNYGYTF

V: TRBV5-1
J: TRBJ2-1
CDR3: CASSLTSGSNEQFF

V: TRBV5-1
J: TRBJ2-3
CDR3: CASSSARGSTDTQYF